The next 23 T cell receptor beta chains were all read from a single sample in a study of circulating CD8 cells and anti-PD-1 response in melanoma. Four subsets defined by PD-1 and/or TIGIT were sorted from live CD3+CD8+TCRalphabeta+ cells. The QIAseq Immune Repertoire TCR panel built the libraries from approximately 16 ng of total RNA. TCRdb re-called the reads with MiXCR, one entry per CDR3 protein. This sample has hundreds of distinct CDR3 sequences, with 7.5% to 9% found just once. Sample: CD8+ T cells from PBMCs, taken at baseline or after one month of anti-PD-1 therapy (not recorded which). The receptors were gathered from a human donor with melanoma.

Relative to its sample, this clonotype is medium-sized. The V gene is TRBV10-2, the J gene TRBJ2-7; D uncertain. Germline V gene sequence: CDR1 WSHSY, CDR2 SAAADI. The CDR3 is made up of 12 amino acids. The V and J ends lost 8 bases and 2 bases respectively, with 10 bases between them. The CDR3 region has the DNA TGCGCCAGCTCCAACAGACCCTACGAGCAGTACTTC. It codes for CASSNRPYEQYF.

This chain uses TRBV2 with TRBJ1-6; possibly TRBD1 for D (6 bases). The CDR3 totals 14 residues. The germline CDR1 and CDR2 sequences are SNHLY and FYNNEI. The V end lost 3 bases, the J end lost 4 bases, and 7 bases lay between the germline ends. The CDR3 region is CASSDTGYNSPLHF. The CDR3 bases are TGTGCCAGCAGTGACACAGGGTATAATTCACCCCTCCACTTT.

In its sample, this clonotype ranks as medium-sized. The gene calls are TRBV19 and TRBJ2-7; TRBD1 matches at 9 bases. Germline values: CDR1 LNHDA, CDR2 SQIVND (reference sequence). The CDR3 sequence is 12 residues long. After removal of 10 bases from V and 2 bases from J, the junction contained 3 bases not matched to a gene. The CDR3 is CATRTGAYEQYF. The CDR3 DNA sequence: TGTGCCACCAGGACAGGGGCCTACGAGCAGTACTTC.

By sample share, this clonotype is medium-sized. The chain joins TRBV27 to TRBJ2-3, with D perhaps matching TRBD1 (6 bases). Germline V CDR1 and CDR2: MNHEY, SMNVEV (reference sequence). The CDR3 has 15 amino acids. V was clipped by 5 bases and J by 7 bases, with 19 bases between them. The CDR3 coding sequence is TGTGCCAGCAGTACCGTCACAGGGTACCGGAATACGCAGTATTTT. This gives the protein CASSTVTGYRNTQYF.

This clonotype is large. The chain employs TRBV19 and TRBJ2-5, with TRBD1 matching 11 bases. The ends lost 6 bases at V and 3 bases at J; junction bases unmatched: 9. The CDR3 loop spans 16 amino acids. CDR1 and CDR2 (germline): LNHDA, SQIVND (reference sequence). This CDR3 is CASSHRRGQGEETQYF. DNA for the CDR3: TGTGCCAGTAGCCATCGCCGGGGACAGGGGGAAGAGACCCAGTACTTC. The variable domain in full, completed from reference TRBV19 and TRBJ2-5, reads DGGITQSPKYLFRKEGQNVTLSCEQNLNHDAMYWYRQDPGQGLRLIYYSQIVNDFQKGDIAEGYSVSREKKESFPLTVTSAQKNPTAFYLCASSHRRGQGEETQYFGPGTRLLVL.

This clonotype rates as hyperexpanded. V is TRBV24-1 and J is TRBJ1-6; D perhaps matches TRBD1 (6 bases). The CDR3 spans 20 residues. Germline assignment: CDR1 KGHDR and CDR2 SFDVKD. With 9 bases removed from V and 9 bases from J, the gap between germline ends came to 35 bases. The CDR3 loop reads CATAVPDRQGSLYFGSPLHF. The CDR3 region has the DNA TGTGCCACCGCCGTCCCCGACCGGCAGGGGAGTTTATATTTCGGTTCACCCCTCCACTTT.

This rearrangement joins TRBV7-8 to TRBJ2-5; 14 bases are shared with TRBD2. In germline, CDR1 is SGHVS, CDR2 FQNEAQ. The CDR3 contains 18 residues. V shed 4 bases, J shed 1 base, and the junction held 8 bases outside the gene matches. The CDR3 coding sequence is TGTGCCAGCAGCTCCGAGGGACTAGCGGGGGCCCTCCAAGAGACCCAGTACTTC. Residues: CASSSEGLAGALQETQYF.

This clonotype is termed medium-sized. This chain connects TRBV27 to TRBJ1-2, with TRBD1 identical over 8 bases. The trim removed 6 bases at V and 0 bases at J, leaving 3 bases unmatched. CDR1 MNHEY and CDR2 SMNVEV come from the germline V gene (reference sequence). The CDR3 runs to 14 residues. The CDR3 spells CASRVQGANYGYTF. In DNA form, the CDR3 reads TGTGCCAGCAGAGTACAGGGGGCTAACTATGGCTACACCTTC.

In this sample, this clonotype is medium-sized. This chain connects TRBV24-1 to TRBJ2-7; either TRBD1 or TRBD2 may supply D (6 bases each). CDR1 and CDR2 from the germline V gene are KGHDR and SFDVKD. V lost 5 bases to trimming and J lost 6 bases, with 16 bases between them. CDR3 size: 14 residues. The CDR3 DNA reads TGTGCCACCAGTGCGGGGGCGCGATCTCTCGAGCAGTACTTC. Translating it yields CATSAGARSLEQYF.

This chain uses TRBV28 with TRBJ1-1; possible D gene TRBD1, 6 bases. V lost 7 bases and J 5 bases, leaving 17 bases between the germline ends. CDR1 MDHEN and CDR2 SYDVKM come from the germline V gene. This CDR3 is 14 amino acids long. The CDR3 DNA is TGTGCCAGCACCCATCCGGGGGCCCCAACTGAAGCTTTCTTT. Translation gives CASTHPGAPTEAFF.

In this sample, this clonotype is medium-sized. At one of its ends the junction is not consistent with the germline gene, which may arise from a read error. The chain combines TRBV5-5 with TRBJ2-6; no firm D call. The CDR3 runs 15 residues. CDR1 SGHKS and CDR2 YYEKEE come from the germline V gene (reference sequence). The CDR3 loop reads CASSLVGAGANVLTF. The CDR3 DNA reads TGTGCCAGCAGCTTGGTCGGAGCTGGAGCCAACGTCCTGACTTTC.

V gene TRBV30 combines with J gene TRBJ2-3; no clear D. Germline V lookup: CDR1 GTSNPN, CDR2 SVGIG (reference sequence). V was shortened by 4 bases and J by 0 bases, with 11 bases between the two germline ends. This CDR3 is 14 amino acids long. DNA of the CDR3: TGTGCCTGGATGCTGACACAGAGCACAGATACGCAGTATTTT. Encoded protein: CAWMLTQSTDTQYF. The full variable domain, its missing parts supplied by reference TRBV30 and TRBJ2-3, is SQTIHQWPATLVQPVGSPLSLECTVEGTSNPNLYWYRQAAGRGLQLLFYSVGIGQISSEVPQNLSASRPQDRQFILSSKKLLLSDSGFYLCAWMLTQSTDTQYFGPGTRLTVL.

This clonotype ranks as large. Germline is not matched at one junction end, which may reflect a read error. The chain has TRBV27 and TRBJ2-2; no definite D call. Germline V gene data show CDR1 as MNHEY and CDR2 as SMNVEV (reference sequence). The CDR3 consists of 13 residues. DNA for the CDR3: TGTGCCAGCAGTTTATCGCCCACCCGGGAGCTGTTTTTT. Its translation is CASSLSPTRELFF.

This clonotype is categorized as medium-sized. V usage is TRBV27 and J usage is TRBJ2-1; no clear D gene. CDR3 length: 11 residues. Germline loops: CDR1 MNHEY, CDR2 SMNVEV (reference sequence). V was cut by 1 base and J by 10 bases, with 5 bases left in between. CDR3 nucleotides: TGTGCCAGCAGTTTATTCGGGGAGCAGTTCTTC. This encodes CASSLFGEQFF.

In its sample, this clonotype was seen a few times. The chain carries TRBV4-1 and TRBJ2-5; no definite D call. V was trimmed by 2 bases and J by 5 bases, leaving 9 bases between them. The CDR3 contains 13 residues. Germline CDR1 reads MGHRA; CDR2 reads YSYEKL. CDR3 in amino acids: CASSQLGWETQYF. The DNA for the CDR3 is TGCGCCAGCAGCCAACTGGGGTGGGAGACCCAGTACTTC.

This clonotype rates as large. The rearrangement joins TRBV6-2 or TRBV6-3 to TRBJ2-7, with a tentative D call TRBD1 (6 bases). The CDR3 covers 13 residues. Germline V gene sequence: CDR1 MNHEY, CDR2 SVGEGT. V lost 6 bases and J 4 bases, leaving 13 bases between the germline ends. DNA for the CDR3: TGTGCCAGCAGCCTCGGACAGAATTACGAGCAGTACTTC. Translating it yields CASSLGQNYEQYF.

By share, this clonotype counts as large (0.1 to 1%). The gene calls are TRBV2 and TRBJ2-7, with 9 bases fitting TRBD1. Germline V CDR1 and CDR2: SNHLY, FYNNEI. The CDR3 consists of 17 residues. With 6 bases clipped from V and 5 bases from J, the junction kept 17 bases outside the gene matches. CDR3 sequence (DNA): TGTGCCAGCAGCATGATCACTGACGTAACAGGGGGCCACGAGCAGTACTTC. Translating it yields CASSMITDVTGGHEQYF.

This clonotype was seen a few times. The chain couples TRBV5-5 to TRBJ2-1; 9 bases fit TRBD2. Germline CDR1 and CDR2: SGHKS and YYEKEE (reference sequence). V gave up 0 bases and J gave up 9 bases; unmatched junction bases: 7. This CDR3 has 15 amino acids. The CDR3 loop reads CASSLEVSGSGEQFF. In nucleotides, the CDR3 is TGTGCCAGCAGCTTGGAGGTTAGCGGGAGCGGTGAGCAGTTCTTC.

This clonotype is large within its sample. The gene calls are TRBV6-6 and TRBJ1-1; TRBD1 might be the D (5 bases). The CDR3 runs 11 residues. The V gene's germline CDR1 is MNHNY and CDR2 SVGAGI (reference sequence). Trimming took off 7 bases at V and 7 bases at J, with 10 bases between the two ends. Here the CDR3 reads CASNQGYEAFF. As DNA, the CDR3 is TGTGCCAGCAACCAGGGATATGAAGCTTTCTTT.

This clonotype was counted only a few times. As DNA, the CDR3 is TGTGCCAGCAGTTCGCCCGGGACACGAGGTTACGAGCAGTACTTC. Its translation: CASSSPGTRGYEQYF. The gene calls are TRBV27 and TRBJ2-7; D might be TRBD1 (6 bases). The CDR3 extends over 15 amino acids. CDR1 and CDR2 from the germline V gene are MNHEY and SMNVEV (reference sequence). Trimming cost V 4 bases and J 4 bases, with 17 bases left between them.

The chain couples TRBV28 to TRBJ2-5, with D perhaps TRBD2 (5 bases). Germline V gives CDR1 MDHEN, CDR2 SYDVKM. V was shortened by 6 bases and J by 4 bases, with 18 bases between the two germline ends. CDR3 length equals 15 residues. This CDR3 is CASSRPGEGSETQYF. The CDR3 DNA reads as TGTGCCAGCAGCCGCCCCGGGGAAGGGTCAGAGACCCAGTACTTC.

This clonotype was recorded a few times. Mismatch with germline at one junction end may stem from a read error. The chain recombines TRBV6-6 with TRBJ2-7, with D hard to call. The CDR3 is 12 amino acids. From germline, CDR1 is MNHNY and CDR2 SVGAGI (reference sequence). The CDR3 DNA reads TGTGCCAGCAGTTACCTCCATACCGAGCAGTACTTT. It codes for CASSYLHTEQYF.

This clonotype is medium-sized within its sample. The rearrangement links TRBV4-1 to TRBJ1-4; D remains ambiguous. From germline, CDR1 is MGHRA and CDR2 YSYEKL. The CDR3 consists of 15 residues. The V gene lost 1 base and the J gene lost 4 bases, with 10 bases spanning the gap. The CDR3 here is CASSQGGPSNEKLFF. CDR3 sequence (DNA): TGCGCCAGCAGCCAAGGCGGTCCGAGTAATGAAAAACTGTTTTTT.